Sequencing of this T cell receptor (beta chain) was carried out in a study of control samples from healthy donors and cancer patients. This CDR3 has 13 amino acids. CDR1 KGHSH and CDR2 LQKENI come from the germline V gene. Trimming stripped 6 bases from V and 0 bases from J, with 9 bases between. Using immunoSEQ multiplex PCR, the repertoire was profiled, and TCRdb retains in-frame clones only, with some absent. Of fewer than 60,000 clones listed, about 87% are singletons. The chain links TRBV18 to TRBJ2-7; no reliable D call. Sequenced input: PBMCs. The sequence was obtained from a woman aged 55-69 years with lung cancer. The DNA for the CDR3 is TGTGCCAGCTCCCTACAGAGCTCCTACGAGCAGTACTTC. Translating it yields CASSLQSSYEQYF.